This T cell receptor beta chain was profiled in a study of molecular identifiers for immune sequencing clone quantification listed by TCRdb under 2018. A note on the overall study: In a replicate experiment, RNA from approximately 22,000 or 94,000 naive CD8 T cells was split into five aliquots, four of which were sequenced. The study was a methods study using CD8 T cells to benchmark molecular-identifier clustering-based TCR repertoire sequencing (MIDCIRS) and TCR RNA copy counting. Broader findings and caveats from the paper: Clones above 20 RNA copies held over 97% of molecules in CMV-specific effector cells but under 1% in naive cells. Modeling gave about three recovered TCR RNA copies per cell versus 8 to 10 by digital PCR, implying approximately 32% capture efficiency. The naive libraries included spiked-in Jurkat TCR RNA (more than nine copies' worth), and this Jurkat TCR RNA is not part of the donor repertoire. When barcode sub-clustering was left out, chimeric consensus sequences inflated TCR diversity, with chimeras reaching as high as 47%. A single cell's worth of spiked-in Jurkat TCR RNA was reported detectable even among around 970,000 naive CD8 T cells. Highly expanded clone sizes could be underestimated because identical TCR molecules may share a barcode.

This clonotype was recorded at least ten times. There is no known antigen for this receptor. The sample holds no much larger clone one base away, and base qualities are not on file. Looking up the germline V gene yields CDR1 SNHLY and CDR2 FYNNEI. A distance of 12 bases separates the germline ends of V and J, which lose 7 bases and 8 bases respectively. From cysteine to phenylalanine, the CDR3 is 12 amino acids long. The only DNA kept is the CDR3, 36 bases in frame from the first base. The library came from PCR. These reads were obtained on an Illumina HiSeq 4000. Bulk TCR libraries were prepared as previously described, using TCR primers listed in Table S5. Total RNA was purified with the Qiagen AllPrep DNA/RNA kit. Before analysis, reads from multiple sequencing runs of the same library were pooled. The study's own analysis went as follows. Reads were retained only if an exact TCR constant sequence was present, and the retained reads were trimmed to 150 nt and grouped according to their 12-nt molecular barcodes. Reads within each barcode group were sub-clustered using a 15% Levenshtein threshold, and quality-weighted consensus sequences were constructed for each RNA molecule. Non-functional sequences were filtered out, along with any lower-count sequence sitting one edit away from another sequence. Based on fitting two negative binomial distributions, any barcode sub-cluster with under 20% of the maximum read count was discarded. TCRdb redid the processing of the public reads, applying fastp at Q25 and MiXCR, and retained in-frame beta chains. Identical CDR3 protein sequences are pooled into one entry, listed with their most common genes and DNA. The V and J calls, along with clone size, are taken from TCRdb and not from the paper's own processing. The sample data list tens of thousands of distinct CDR3 sequences, and roughly 18% of these were observed just once. About 1.5% of the sample belongs to the ten largest clones.

Libraries of naive CD8 T cells were built from around 18,000 to 910,000 sorted cells, with 10%, 30% or 50% of the purified RNA used. On a BD FACSAria II, naive CD8 T cells were FACS-sorted as CD8+CD4-CCR7+CD45RA+ and collected into RLT Plus buffer. Ten to eleven TCR copies' worth of Jurkat RNA were spiked into roughly 19,000-1,000,000 naive CD8 T cell samples to test detection sensitivity. CD8 T cells were enriched using RosetteSep CD8+ T Cell Enrichment Cocktail and Ficoll-Paque, and the enriched cells then underwent ACK red cell lysis. The clonotype comes from a human donor in good health. Some libraries in this study had Jurkat cell RNA spiked in. The material sequenced was naive CD8+ T cells from blood, with Jurkat cell RNA spiked in. The sample's cell subset or site label is to be understood as: FACS-sorted CD8+CD4-CCR7+CD45RA+ naive T cells. In this chain, TRBV2 is recombined with TRBJ2-1; confidence is insufficient to name the D gene. The nucleotide sequence reads as follows: TGTGCCAGCACGACACCGTTGGATGAGCAGTTCTTC. Its protein reads: CASTTPLDEQFF.